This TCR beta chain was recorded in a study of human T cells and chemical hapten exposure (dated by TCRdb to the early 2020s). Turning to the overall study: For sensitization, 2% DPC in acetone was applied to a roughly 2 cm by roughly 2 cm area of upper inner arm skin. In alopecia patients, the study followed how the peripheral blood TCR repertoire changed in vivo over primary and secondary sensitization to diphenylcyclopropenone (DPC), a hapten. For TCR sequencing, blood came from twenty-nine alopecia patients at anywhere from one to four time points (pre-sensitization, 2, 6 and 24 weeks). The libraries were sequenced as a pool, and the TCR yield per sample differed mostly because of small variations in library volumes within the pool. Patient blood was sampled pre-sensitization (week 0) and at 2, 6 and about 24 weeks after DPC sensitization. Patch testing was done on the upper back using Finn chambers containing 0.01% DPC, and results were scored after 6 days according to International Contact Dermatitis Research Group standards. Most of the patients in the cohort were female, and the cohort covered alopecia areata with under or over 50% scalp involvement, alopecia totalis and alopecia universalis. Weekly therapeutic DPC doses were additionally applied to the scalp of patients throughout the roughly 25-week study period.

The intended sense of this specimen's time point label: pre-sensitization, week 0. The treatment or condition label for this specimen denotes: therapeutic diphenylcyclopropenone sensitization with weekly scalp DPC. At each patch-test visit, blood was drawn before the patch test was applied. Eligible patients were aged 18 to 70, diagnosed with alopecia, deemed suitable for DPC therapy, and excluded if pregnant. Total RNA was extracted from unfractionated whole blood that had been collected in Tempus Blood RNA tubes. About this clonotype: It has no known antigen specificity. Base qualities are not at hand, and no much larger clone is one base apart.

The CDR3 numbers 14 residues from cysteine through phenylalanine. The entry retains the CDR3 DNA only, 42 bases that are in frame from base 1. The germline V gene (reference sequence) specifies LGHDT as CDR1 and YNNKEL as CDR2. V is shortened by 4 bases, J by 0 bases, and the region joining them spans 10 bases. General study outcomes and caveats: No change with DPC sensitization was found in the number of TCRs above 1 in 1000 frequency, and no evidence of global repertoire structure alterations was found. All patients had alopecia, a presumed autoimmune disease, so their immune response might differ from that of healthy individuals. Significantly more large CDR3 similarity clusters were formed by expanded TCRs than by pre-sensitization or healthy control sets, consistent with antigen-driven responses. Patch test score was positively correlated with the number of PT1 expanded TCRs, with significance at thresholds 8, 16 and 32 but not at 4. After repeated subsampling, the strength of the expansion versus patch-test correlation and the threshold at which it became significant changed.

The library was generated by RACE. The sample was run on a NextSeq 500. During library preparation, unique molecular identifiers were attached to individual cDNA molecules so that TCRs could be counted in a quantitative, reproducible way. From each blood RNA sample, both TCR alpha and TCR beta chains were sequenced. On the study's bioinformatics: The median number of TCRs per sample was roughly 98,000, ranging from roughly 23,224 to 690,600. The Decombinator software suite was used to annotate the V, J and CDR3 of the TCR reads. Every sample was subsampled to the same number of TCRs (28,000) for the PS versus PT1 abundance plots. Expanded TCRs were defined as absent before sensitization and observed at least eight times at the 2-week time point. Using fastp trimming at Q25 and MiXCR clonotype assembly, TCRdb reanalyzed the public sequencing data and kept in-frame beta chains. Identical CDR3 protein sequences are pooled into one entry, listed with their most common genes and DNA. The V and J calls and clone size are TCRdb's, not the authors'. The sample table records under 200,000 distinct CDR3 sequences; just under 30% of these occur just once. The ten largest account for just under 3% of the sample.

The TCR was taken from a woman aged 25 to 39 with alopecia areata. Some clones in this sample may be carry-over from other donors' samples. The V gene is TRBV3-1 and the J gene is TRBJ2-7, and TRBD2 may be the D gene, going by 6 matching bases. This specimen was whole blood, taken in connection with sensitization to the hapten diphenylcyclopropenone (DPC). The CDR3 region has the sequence CASSRASVSYEQYF. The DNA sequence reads TGTGCCAGCAGCCGGGCTAGCGTCTCCTACGAGCAGTACTTC.